The 22 T cell receptor beta chains presented below share a single source sample, sequenced in a study of radiotherapy plus CTLA-4 blockade in lung cancer. The table came from immunoSEQ multiplex PCR; TCRdb's copy has only in-frame clones and leaves some out. The sample shows 120,000 or so clones, 78% of them seen only once. The specimen was peripheral blood, collected from a patient treated with radiotherapy plus ipilimumab. These receptors were taken from a human donor with non-small cell lung cancer who had a partial response to radiotherapy plus ipilimumab.

The V call is TRBV10-1, the J call TRBJ1-5; 9 bases align to TRBD1. The CDR3 has 13 residues. Trimming took 4 bases from V and 9 from J; bases not matched to a gene: 4. The germline gives CDR1 WNHNN, CDR2 SYGVQD (reference sequence). In DNA, the CDR3 is TGCGCCAGCAGTGGACAGGGGGAACGGCCCCAGCATTTT. Protein: CASSGQGERPQHF.

This clone turned up a few times. The chain employs TRBV4-2 and TRBJ2-1; 11 bases are a match to TRBD2. V was pared by 0 bases and J by 6 bases, with 10 bases of the junction left unmatched. CDR1 is LGHNA and CDR2 is YNFKEQ in the germline V gene. The CDR3 totals 18 residues. The CDR3 reads CASSQDRGLAGGVNEQFF. CDR3 nucleotide sequence: TGTGCCAGCAGCCAAGATAGGGGGCTAGCGGGAGGCGTCAATGAGCAGTTCTTC.

V usage is TRBV6-1 and J usage is TRBJ1-2; D remains ambiguous. V shed 4 bases and J shed 4 bases, with 10 bases lying between them. This CDR3 is built from 13 residues. Germline assignment: CDR1 MNHNS and CDR2 SASEGT. CDR3 sequence reads: CASSAQAAYGYTF. The CDR3, as DNA: TGTGCCAGCAGTGCGCAGGCAGCCTATGGCTACACCTTC.

The V and J genes are TRBV28 and TRBJ1-1, with D unresolved. The length of the CDR3 is 13 residues. CDR1 and CDR2 from the germline V gene are MDHEN and SYDVKM. V gave up 8 bases and J gave up 0 bases, with 10 bases separating them. The CDR3 reads CASLGVVNTEAFF. The CDR3 nucleotides read TGTGCCAGCCTCGGAGTCGTGAACACTGAAGCTTTCTTT.

V gene TRBV2 combines with J gene TRBJ2-3; D not certain. V lost 0 bases and J 0 bases, leaving 7 bases between the germline ends. Germline CDR1 and CDR2: SNHLY and FYNNEI. The CDR3 sequence is 15 residues long. The CDR3 nucleotides are TGTGCCAGCAGTGAAGCGAGTCAAAGCACAGATACGCAGTATTTT. This translates into CASSEASQSTDTQYF. The full variable domain, rest sourced from reference TRBV2 and TRBJ2-3, is EPEVTQTPSHQVTQMGQEVILRCVPISNHLYFYWYRQILGQKVEFLVSFYNNEISEKSEIFDDQFSVERPDGSNFTLKIRSTKLEDSAMYFCASSEASQSTDTQYFGPGTRLTVL.

This rearrangement joins TRBV28 to TRBJ1-2, with 10 bases fitting TRBD1. Germline V CDR1 and CDR2: MDHEN, SYDVKM. Trimming at V came to 5 bases and at J to 7 bases, leaving 4 bases not matched to a gene. CDR3 length: 13 amino acids. CDR3 sequence (DNA): TGTGCCAGCAGTCTCCGGGACAGGGGTGGCTACACCTTC. This codes for CASSLRDRGGYTF.

The chain recombines TRBV7-9 with TRBJ2-1; D is perhaps TRBD1 (5 bases). Trimming removed 3 bases from V and 6 bases from J, with 9 bases in between. This CDR3 is 13 amino acids long. Germline loops: CDR1 SEHNR, CDR2 FQNEAQ (reference sequence). CDR3 sequence (DNA): TGTGCCAGCAGCTTGTCCACAGGCAATGAGCAGTTCTTC. This sequence encodes CASSLSTGNEQFF.

V and J are TRBV7-9 and TRBJ1-5, with a weak D call TRBD1 (5 bases). Germline CDR1 and CDR2: SEHNR and FQNEAQ (reference sequence). Deletions cut 5 bases from V and 4 bases from J, with 12 bases between. The CDR3 extends over 14 amino acids. The CDR3 DNA is TGTGCCAGCAGCCCTGGTGGGGGGAATCAGCCCCAGCATTTT. This translates into CASSPGGGNQPQHF.

This clone showed up just once. The genes are TRBV11-2 and TRBJ2-6; perhaps TRBD2 as D (5 bases). The CDR3 runs to 17 residues. The ends were cut back, 2 bases at V and 4 bases at J, with 15 bases in the middle. Germline V gives CDR1 SGHAT, CDR2 FQNNGV. The CDR3 nucleotides read TGTGCCAGCAGCTTACCGGGAAGTGGTCTGGGGGCCAACGTCCTGACTTTC. This translates into CASSLPGSGLGANVLTF.

Turning to this clone: At the DNA level, this CDR3 is encoded by other sequences in the same sample as well. The chain links TRBV6-5 to TRBJ1-4, with 9 bases identical to TRBD1. The germline CDR1 and CDR2 sequences are MNHEY and SVGAGI. Trimming took 5 bases from V and 8 from J; bases not matched to a gene: 9. The CDR3 has 15 amino acids. The CDR3, as DNA: TGTGCCAGCAGTCAGGCCGGGACAGGGCGCGAAAAACTGTTTTTT. Its translation is CASSQAGTGREKLFF.

The chain recombines TRBV10-3 with TRBJ2-3; D possibly corresponds to TRBD1 (5 bases). Trimming took 3 bases from V and 3 from J, leaving 10 bases between them. Germline V CDR1 and CDR2: ENHRY, SYGVKD. This CDR3 contains 14 residues. The CDR3: CAISEKGMTDTQYF. The CDR3, as DNA: TGTGCCATCAGTGAAAAGGGGATGACAGATACGCAGTATTTT.

The table lists this clone with a few counts. The V and J genes are TRBV6-1 and TRBJ1-4; TRBD1 agrees at 7 bases. This CDR3 spans 14 amino acids. V dropped 7 bases and J dropped 4; count of bases not matched to a gene: 6. Germline-derived CDR1 and CDR2 are MNHNS and SASEGT. The CDR3 nucleotides are TGTGCCAGCACCCGGGACAGCAGTAATGAAAAACTGTTTTTT. As protein: CASTRDSSNEKLFF.

This clone turned up a few times. This chain connects TRBV2 to TRBJ1-6; TRBD1 is a possible D gene (5 bases). This CDR3 comprises 15 residues. V was shortened by 3 bases and J by 5 bases, with 11 bases between the two germline ends. Germline V CDR1 and CDR2: SNHLY, FYNNEI. CDR3 region: CASSEAGLDNSPLHF. The CDR3 DNA reads TGTGCCAGCAGTGAGGCAGGGCTTGATAATTCACCCCTCCACTTT.

This rearrangement joins TRBV5-4 to TRBJ1-4, with TRBD1 as a possible D gene (6 bases). Trimming removed 4 bases from V and 16 bases from J, with 17 bases in between. The CDR3 extends over 12 amino acids. In germline, CDR1 is SGHNT, CDR2 YYREEE (reference sequence). The CDR3 DNA follows: TGTGCCAGCAGCACACCGACAGGCGCTCAGTTTTTT. Translated: CASSTPTGAQFF.

The J gene is TRBJ2-3, the V gene TRBV5-1, with a tentative D call TRBD2 (6 bases). The V gene's germline CDR1 is SGHRS and CDR2 YFSETQ. V lost 5 bases and J lost 0, with 16 bases in between. The CDR3 sequence is 16 residues long. In nucleotides, the CDR3 is TGCGCCAGCAGGGACGGGACTCATACTAGCACAGATACGCAGTATTTT. Translation: CASRDGTHTSTDTQYF.

The rearrangement joins TRBV30 to TRBJ2-5, with 7 positions matching TRBD2. CDR1 and CDR2 from the germline V gene are GTSNPN and SVGIG (reference sequence). The J segment lost 5 bases and the V segment lost 0 bases, leaving 3 bases of the junction unmatched. The CDR3 runs to 13 residues. Written as DNA, the CDR3 is TGTGCCTGGAGTGTACGGGGAGGGGAGACCCAGTACTTC. This encodes CAWSVRGGETQYF.

The chain uses TRBV6-1 and TRBJ2-2; weak D call: TRBD2 (6 bases). This CDR3 is 14 amino acids long. V was clipped by 5 bases and J by 1 base, with 8 bases between them. Germline CDR1 reads MNHNS; CDR2 reads SASEGT. In nucleotides, the CDR3 is TGTGCCAGCAGTAGGGACTGGAACACCGGGGAGCTGTTTTTT. This sequence encodes CASSRDWNTGELFF.

The chain joins TRBV10-3 to TRBJ1-1; TRBD1 aligns across 9 bases. J gave up 3 bases and V 4 bases, and 0 bases lay outside the gene matches. Germline V gives CDR1 ENHRY, CDR2 SYGVKD. The length of the CDR3 is 13 residues. The DNA of the CDR3 is TGTGCCATCAGTGGACAGGGGGACACTGAAGCTTTCTTT. This sequence encodes CAISGQGDTEAFF.

V gene TRBV28 combines with J gene TRBJ1-2, with 8 bases lining up with TRBD1. The J segment lost 5 bases and the V segment lost 2 bases, leaving 7 bases of the junction unmatched. Germline assignment: CDR1 MDHEN and CDR2 SYDVKM. This CDR3 contains 15 residues. Here the CDR3 DNA reads TGTGCCAGCAGTTTAGGGGGGACAGGACGTTATGGCTACACCTTC. Encoded protein: CASSLGGTGRYGYTF.

This clone was detected once. The chain's CDR3 is CASSEEGTEDYGYTF. The CDR3 DNA is TGTGCCAGCAGTGAAGAAGGGACAGAGGACTATGGCTACACCTTC. The chain couples TRBV6-1 to TRBJ1-2; 7 bases match TRBD1. The CDR3 runs 15 residues. Per the germline V gene, CDR1 is MNHNS and CDR2 is SASEGT. V shed 1 base, J shed 3 bases, and the junction held 5 bases outside the gene matches.

The genes are TRBV5-1 and TRBJ1-1; 7 nucleotides align to TRBD1. The germline CDR1 and CDR2 sequences are SGHRS and YFSETQ. The length of the CDR3 is 15 residues. V dropped 0 bases and J dropped 8; count of bases not matched to a gene: 10. DNA of the CDR3: TGCGCCAGCAGCTTGGCTTTCTGGACAGGCTTCGAAGCTTTCTTT. It specifies CASSLAFWTGFEAFF.

V and J are TRBV11-2 and TRBJ1-1; possible D gene TRBD1, 5 bases. The CDR3 covers 14 residues. Germline assignment: CDR1 SGHAT and CDR2 FQNNGV. The germline V and J ends were trimmed by 3 bases and 0 bases, with 8 bases remaining between them. The CDR3 region has the DNA TGTGCCAGCAGCTTCAGGGTTGTGAACACTGAAGCTTTCTTT. Translating gives CASSFRVVNTEAFF.